The T cell receptor (beta chain) under discussion was sequenced for a study of metastatic and nonmetastatic thyroid tumors. Study background: Samples came from malignant and benign thyroid patients, and repertoires were compared across blood and tumor or nodule tissue. Study conclusions and caveats: TCR beta diversity was reportedly significantly higher in malignant thyroid tumors than benign nodules, in blood and tumor.

TCRdb re-called clones from the PCR reads using MiXCR. Of about 19,000 clones in the sample, just over 25% were seen once. No patient received treatment before thyroid surgery. Germline loops: CDR1 SGHNT, CDR2 YYREEE (reference sequence). Trimming shortened V by 1 base and J by 11 bases, and 16 bases separated the two germline ends. The CDR3 sequence is 14 residues long. This clone has ten or more counts. Its antigen is unknown. The sequenced material came from blood. The receptor comes from a male donor with papillary thyroid cancer or a benign thyroid nodule (not recorded which). Some clones in this sample may be carry-over from other donors' samples. This chain joins TRBV5-4 and TRBJ2-1; tentatively, D is TRBD1 or TRBD2 (5 bases each). CDR3 nucleotides: TGTGCCAGCAGCTTGCCCGGGACCACCTCACAGCAGTTCTTC. Encoded protein: CASSLPGTTSQQFF.